Listed here are 22 T cell receptor beta chains from one sample, sequenced in a study of beta chain features in type 1 diabetes. Expressed TCRB transcripts were sequenced because the isolated RNA had all been reverse transcribed beforehand. Sequencing used immunoSEQ multiplex PCR; TCRdb keeps in-frame clones, though not all of them. The data hold a few hundred thousand clones, with roughly an eighth observed a single time. Sequenced: naive CD4+ T cells from blood. The receptors here all came from a man aged 18 to 29 in good health.

This chain connects TRBV19 to TRBJ2-2, with 7 bases fitting TRBD1. The CDR3 totals 15 residues. In germline, CDR1 is LNHDA, CDR2 SQIVND (reference sequence). V shed 0 bases, J shed 7 bases, and the junction held 5 bases outside the gene matches. The CDR3 region is CASSIDIQGVGELFF. DNA of the CDR3: TGTGCCAGTAGTATAGATATCCAGGGGGTCGGGGAGCTGTTTTTT.

V is TRBV25-1 and J is TRBJ2-5, with D tentatively TRBD2 (6 bases). Germline CDR1 reads MGHDK; CDR2 reads SYGVNS. Trimming stripped 2 bases from V and 2 bases from J, with 15 bases between. The CDR3 has 16 residues. In DNA form, the CDR3 reads TGTGCCAGCAGTGAACTCGCGGGGCTGGGGCAAGAGACCCAGTACTTC. Its protein product is CASSELAGLGQETQYF.

The V gene is TRBV7-8, the J gene TRBJ1-2; 9 bases align to TRBD1. Germline V gene lookup returns CDR1 SGHVS and CDR2 FQNEAQ. V shed 4 bases, J shed 8 bases, and the junction held 5 bases outside the gene matches. The CDR3 spans 13 residues. The CDR3 region has the DNA TGTGCCAGCAGCTCGGGACAGGGAGGGGGCTACACCTTC. This translates into CASSSGQGGGYTF.

The chain carries TRBV6-4 and TRBJ1-1; weak D call: TRBD1 (5 bases). The V end lost 6 bases, the J end lost 1 base, and 12 bases lay between the germline ends. The CDR3 loop spans 14 amino acids. Germline V gene lookup returns CDR1 MRHNA and CDR2 SNTAGT. The CDR3 sequence: CASRPQDGNTEAFF. CDR3 sequence (DNA): TGTGCCAGCAGACCACAGGATGGGAACACTGAAGCTTTCTTT.

This clone was seen only a few times. The chain couples TRBV4-2 to TRBJ2-7; TRBD2 matches 7 bases. Germline V gene sequence: CDR1 LGHNA, CDR2 YNFKEQ. J was trimmed by 2 bases and V by 4 bases; bases with no gene match: 5. CDR3 length: 14 residues. This chain's CDR3 is CASSPPGTTYEQYF. The CDR3 nucleotides are TGTGCCAGCAGCCCGCCCGGGACTACCTACGAGCAGTACTTC.

This clone was seen a handful of times. The V gene is TRBV28, the J gene TRBJ2-1; 7 positions agree with TRBD2. CDR1 MDHEN and CDR2 SYDVKM come from the germline V gene. The CDR3 runs 16 residues. The ends lost 6 bases at V and 7 bases at J; junction bases unmatched: 15. For the CDR3, the DNA is TGTGCCAGCAGCCTAGACTGGGGGGGGAGGAAGAATGAGCAGTTCTTC. Its protein is CASSLDWGGRKNEQFF.

The chain recombines TRBV5-4 with TRBJ2-3, with 9 bases aligning to TRBD1. J was trimmed by 3 bases and V by 3 bases; bases with no gene match: 5. The CDR3 has 15 amino acids. Germline V lookup: CDR1 SGHNT, CDR2 YYREEE (reference sequence). The DNA of the CDR3 is TGTGCCAGCAGCTCCCAACAGGGGGCAACAGATACGCAGTATTTT. This encodes CASSSQQGATDTQYF.

This clone was detected only a few times. V gene TRBV27 combines with J gene TRBJ2-1; D is possibly TRBD2 (6 bases). V lost 6 bases to trimming and J lost 0 bases, with 18 bases between them. Germline assignment: CDR1 MNHEY and CDR2 SMNVEV (reference sequence). This CDR3 is 17 amino acids long. CDR3 bases: TGTGCCAGCAGACCAAGGCTAGCGATAAGCTCCTACAATGAGCAGTTCTTC. Encoded protein: CASRPRLAISSYNEQFF.

This rearrangement joins TRBV10-3 to TRBJ1-5, with 7 bases identical to TRBD1. V lost 4 bases and J lost 7; bases outside the gene matches: 7. Germline V gives CDR1 ENHRY, CDR2 SYGVKD. This CDR3 comprises 14 residues. The DNA for the CDR3 is TGTGCCATCAGTGGAGACAGGGATGGACAGCCCCAGCATTTT. Translation gives CAISGDRDGQPQHF.

The table lists this clone with a few counts. V gene TRBV5-4 combines with J gene TRBJ2-7, with TRBD1 matching 7 bases. The junction had 12 bases not matched to a gene; V was cut back by 3 bases and J by 3 bases. The CDR3 loop spans 16 amino acids. Germline CDR1 is SGHNT and CDR2 is YYREEE (reference sequence). This CDR3 is CASSYENRQGSYEQYF. The CDR3 DNA sequence: TGTGCCAGCAGCTACGAGAACCGACAGGGAAGCTACGAGCAGTACTTC.

As DNA, the CDR3 is TGTGCCAGCAGCTCAAAGCAGGGTCCCCACTACAATGAGCAGTTCTTC. Its translation is CASSSKQGPHYNEQFF. This sequence joins TRBV5-4 and TRBJ2-1; D possibly corresponds to TRBD1 (5 bases). Germline V gene lookup returns CDR1 SGHNT and CDR2 YYREEE (reference sequence). Trimming left V 3 bases short and J 3 bases short, with 16 bases between. CDR3 length: 16 amino acids.

This CDR3 is CASSYLYAQGVADTQYF. The DNA for the CDR3 is TGCGCCAGCAGCTACCTTTATGCACAGGGTGTGGCAGATACGCAGTATTTT. This chain links TRBV5-1 with TRBJ2-3; perhaps TRBD1 as D (6 bases). This CDR3 has 17 amino acids. Deletions cut 3 bases from V and 4 bases from J, with 21 bases between. CDR1 is SGHRS and CDR2 is YFSETQ in the germline V gene.

The chain links TRBV20-1 to TRBJ2-1; no definite D call. V shed 4 bases and J shed 6 bases, with 7 bases lying between them. The germline gives CDR1 DFQATT, CDR2 SNEGSKA (reference sequence). This CDR3 comprises 11 residues. The CDR3 sequence: CSAKLFNEQFF. CDR3 in DNA: TGCAGTGCTAAACTTTTCAATGAGCAGTTCTTC.

The rearrangement uses TRBV27 and TRBJ2-2; 7 bases map to TRBD2. The CDR3 consists of 14 residues. Germline V gives CDR1 MNHEY, CDR2 SMNVEV (reference sequence). Trimming removed 5 bases from V and 5 bases from J; junction bases left unmatched: 5. The CDR3 coding sequence is TGTGCCAGCAGTCCGTCACTAGCGACCGGGGAGCTGTTTTTT. This gives the protein CASSPSLATGELFF.

This clone turned up a few times. The chain combines TRBV30 with TRBJ2-6; 8 bases align to TRBD1. V lost 2 bases to trimming and J lost 4 bases; unmatched junction nucleotides: 4. In germline, CDR1 is GTSNPN, CDR2 SVGIG (reference sequence). The CDR3 totals 15 residues. The CDR3 DNA is TGTGCCTGGAGTCAGGGGGCGGGAGGGGCCAACGTCCTGACTTTC. Its protein is CAWSQGAGGANVLTF.

The chain recombines TRBV2 with TRBJ1-1; tentatively, D is TRBD1 (5 bases). The CDR3 has 14 residues. Looked up from germline, CDR1 is SNHLY and CDR2 is FYNNEI. V lost 4 bases, J lost 6 bases, and 15 bases lay in between. CDR3 residues: CASSVRQISSEAFF. The CDR3 DNA reads TGTGCCAGCAGTGTTCGACAGATCTCCTCTGAAGCTTTCTTT.

As DNA, the CDR3 is TGTGCCAGCAGCTTAGTTTCTCGTCATGGCTACACCTTC. As protein: CASSLVSRHGYTF. The rearrangement links TRBV7-9 to TRBJ1-2; D unresolved. CDR3 size: 13 residues. The V end lost 1 base, the J end lost 6 bases, and 9 bases lay between the germline ends. CDR1 is SEHNR and CDR2 is FQNEAQ in the germline V gene (reference sequence). The whole variable domain, filled in from reference TRBV7-9 and TRBJ1-2, reads DTGVSQNPRHKITKRGQNVTFRCDPISEHNRLYWYRQTLGQGPEFLTYFQNEAQLEKSRLLSDRFSAERPKGSFSTLEIQRTEQGDSAMYLCASSLVSRHGYTFGSGTRLTVV.

Regarding this clone: Other DNA sequences from this sample encode an identical CDR3 as well. V gene TRBV28 combines with J gene TRBJ2-7; TRBD1 agrees at 9 bases. Germline assignment: CDR1 MDHEN and CDR2 SYDVKM. The length of the CDR3 is 14 residues. V was pared by 2 bases and J by 6 bases, with 5 bases of the junction left unmatched. CDR3 DNA: TGTGCCAGCAGTTTAGGGGACAGGGTGGGCGAGCAGTACTTC. Its translation: CASSLGDRVGEQYF.

The genes are TRBV25-1 and TRBJ1-6; 7 bases are shared with TRBD1. Germline V gives CDR1 MGHDK, CDR2 SYGVNS. This CDR3 is 15 amino acids long. V trimming: 6 bases; J trimming: 7 bases; junction bases outside the gene matches: 9. This CDR3 reads CASRDGTAGNSPLHF. The CDR3 DNA reads TGTGCCAGCAGGGACGGGACAGCTGGAAATTCACCCCTCCACTTT.

This clone was observed a few times. V and J are TRBV30 and TRBJ1-1; no clear D gene. The CDR3 spans 12 residues. Germline CDR1 reads GTSNPN; CDR2 reads SVGIG (reference sequence). V was clipped by 3 bases and J by 4 bases, with 9 bases between them. The CDR3 is CAWRGGSTEAFF. CDR3 in DNA: TGTGCCTGGAGAGGCGGGAGCACTGAAGCTTTCTTT.

This clone has a handful of counts. The chain links TRBV28 to TRBJ2-7; TRBD1 matches 8 bases. V shed 4 bases and J 7 bases; nucleotides not matched to a gene: 15. Per the germline V gene, CDR1 is MDHEN and CDR2 is SYDVKM. This CDR3 contains 16 residues. CDR3 nucleotides: TGTGCCAGCAGTTCGCCCTCGACAGGGGCAAAGGAGGAGCAGTACTTC. It yields the protein CASSSPSTGAKEEQYF.

CDR3 DNA sequence: TGCGCCAGCAGTTCCCGGGACAGGAACGACGAGCAGTACTTC. Its translation is CASSSRDRNDEQYF. The rearrangement links TRBV5-1 to TRBJ2-7, with 8 bases fitting TRBD1. Trimming at V came to 5 bases and at J to 5 bases, leaving 9 bases not matched to a gene. Germline CDR1 and CDR2: SGHRS and YFSETQ. The CDR3 sequence is 14 residues long.